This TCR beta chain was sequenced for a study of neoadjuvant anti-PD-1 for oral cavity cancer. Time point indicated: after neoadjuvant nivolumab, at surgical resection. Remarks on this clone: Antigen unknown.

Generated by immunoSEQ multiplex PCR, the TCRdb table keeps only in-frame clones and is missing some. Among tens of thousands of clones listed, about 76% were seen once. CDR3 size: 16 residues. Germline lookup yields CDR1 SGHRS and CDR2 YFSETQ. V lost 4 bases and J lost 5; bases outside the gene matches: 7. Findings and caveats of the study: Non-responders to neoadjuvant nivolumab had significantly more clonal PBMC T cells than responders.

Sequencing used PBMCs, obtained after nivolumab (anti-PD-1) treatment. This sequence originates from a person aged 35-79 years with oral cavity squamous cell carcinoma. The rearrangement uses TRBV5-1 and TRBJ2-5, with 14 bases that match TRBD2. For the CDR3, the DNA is TGCGCCAGCAGCCCCCCCGGACTAGCGGGAGGTGAGACCCAGTACTTC. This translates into CASSPPGLAGGETQYF.